Described below is a single T cell receptor beta chain sequence and its context. These data come from a study of blood T cell repertoires in COVID-19. Looking at the study overall: Samples of COVID-19 (acute and convalescent) were obtained from the United States, Italy and Spain. In each case, the material was cDNA or gDNA derived from T cells, B-cell-depleted T cells, or PBMCs.

Germline V gene sequence: CDR1 SQVTM, CDR2 ANQGSEA. CDR3 length equals 16 residues. V trimming: 0 bases; J trimming: 2 bases; junction bases outside the gene matches: 9. Clinical histories supplied by participants themselves formed the basis of cohort assignment. Donors of Cohort 3 who recovered were those that had two negative PCRs, clearance, or symptom resolution. Method: immunoSEQ multiplex PCR; TCRdb's copy keeps in-frame clones and lacks some. The table includes around 390,000 clones, 85% to 90% detected once. V and J are TRBV29-1 and TRBJ2-5; 7 bases fit TRBD1. The specimen sequenced was PBMCs or T cells enriched from blood (not recorded which). The sequence derives from a woman between 45 and 60 years old who had recovered from COVID-19. The CDR3 here is CSVEDPLTGSQETQYF. In nucleotides, the CDR3 is TGCAGCGTTGAAGATCCCCTGACAGGGTCTCAAGAGACCCAGTACTTC.